The present T cell receptor beta chain was sequenced within a study of shared clonotypes between healthy human individuals. Turning to the study itself: The study used three CD4 naive, three CD4 memory, two CD8 naive and one CD8 memory plate per donor. Study results and caveats: Among a few donors, approximately 5.4% of naive CD4 clonotypes were found in common. Incomplete sequencing of sorted subsets was indicated by rarefaction despite large depth.

Germline assignment: CDR1 LGHNA and CDR2 YNFKEQ. Losses at the gene ends were 4 bases for V and 4 bases for J; bases not matched to a gene: 13. The CDR3 covers 19 residues. Splitting of each subset's genomic DNA was done evenly across several immunoSEQ plates. Sequencing used immunoSEQ multiplex PCR; TCRdb keeps in-frame clones, though not all of them. The sample consists of 650,000 to 700,000 clones, about 90% of them appearing once. Details on this clone: What it recognizes is unknown.

The chain carries TRBV4-2 and TRBJ2-2; TRBD2 matches 12 bases. The sample consisted of memory CD8+ T cells from PBMCs. Subset: CD45RO+ cells pooled with CCR7-negative TemRA cells. This receptor was obtained from a man between 18 and 35 years old in good health. Some clones in this sample may be carry-over from other donors' samples. In DNA form, the CDR3 reads TGTGCCAGCAGCCCACGCATTCGGGTACTAGCGGGAGGCACCGGGGAGCTGTTTTTT. Translation: CASSPRIRVLAGGTGELFF.